Following are 2 T cell receptor beta chains from one sample sequenced in a study of blood T cell repertoires in COVID-19. TCRdb's table, derived via immunoSEQ multiplex PCR, lists solely in-frame clones and lacks some. Of fewer than 500,000 clones in the sample, approximately 80% were seen once. Sequenced: peripheral blood. The receptor set was obtained from a human donor with acute or convalescent COVID-19. The donor label of this sample is uncertain.

V usage is TRBV5-6 and J usage is TRBJ1-5; unclear D gene. This CDR3 contains 12 residues. Germline V gene data show CDR1 as SGHDT and CDR2 as YYEEEE. The V gene lost 0 bases and the J gene lost 14 bases, with 12 bases spanning the gap. In nucleotides, the CDR3 is TGTGCCAGCAGCTTGGGAAGGGAGCGAGAGCATTTT. This translates into CASSLGREREHF.

The gene calls are TRBV28 and TRBJ1-1, with D uncertain. Germline V CDR1 and CDR2: MDHEN, SYDVKM. Trimming removed 3 bases from V and 5 bases from J, with 7 bases in between. The CDR3 is made up of 12 amino acids. The CDR3 loop is CASSLRVTEAFF. The CDR3 DNA sequence: TGTGCCAGCAGTTTGAGGGTTACTGAAGCTTTCTTT.